This T cell receptor beta chain emerged from a study of OX40 agonist ivuxolimab in advanced cancers. Study overall: The patients' treatment was ivuxolimab, an agonistic anti-OX40 (CD134) antibody.

CDR3 length: 15 residues. Germline V gene sequence: CDR1 ENHRY, CDR2 SYGVKD. Trimming removed 3 bases at V and 1 base at J, with 11 bases between. Drawing of blood for sampling happened at baseline, at cycle 4 day 1, and at cycle 7 day 1. General study findings and limits: Expanded clones tended on average to be more numerous among CD8+ T cells than CD4+.

Details on this clone: What it binds is unknown.

Libraries were prepared by immunoSEQ multiplex PCR; TCRdb keeps only in-frame clonotypes and omits some of them. The sample lists 35,000 to 45,000 clones, roughly nine tenths occurring once. The V call is TRBV10-3, the J call TRBJ2-3, with D possibly being TRBD1 (6 bases). This TCR was sampled from an adult with an advanced solid tumor such as melanoma, head and neck, liver or kidney cancer. The material sequenced was CD4+ or CD8+ T cells sorted from blood, taken in a trial of the OX40 agonist ivuxolimab. This chain's CDR3 is CAISDSRGGTDTQYF. Here the CDR3 DNA reads TGTGCCATCAGTGACTCCAGGGGCGGCACAGATACGCAGTATTTT.